Described below is a single T cell receptor beta chain sequence and its context. The junction differs from germline at one of its ends, possibly a read error. These data come from a study of tumor-infiltrating lymphocytes in primary liver carcinoma. Blood RNA came from unsorted whole blood; germline DNA was also extracted. TCR beta cDNA was made from 400 to 500 ng total RNA with a constant-region primer. Libraries of TCR beta came from three nested multiplex PCR rounds with slightly modified ARM-PCR. TRBV1-TRBV30 forward primers and a C-beta reverse primer were used in the first two PCR rounds, which each ran for about 11 cycles. A single record per CDR3 protein comes from TCRdb applying MiXCR to the multiplex PCR reads. The table lists 150,000 to 200,000 distinct CDR3 sequences, over 50% of them singletons. Germline-derived CDR1 and CDR2 are ENHRY and SYGVKD. The CDR3 spans 19 residues.

The clonotype comes from a man aged 40-50 years with primary liver carcinoma and hepatitis B virus infection. The sample consisted of peripheral blood. The V gene is TRBV10-3, the J gene TRBJ2-2; D might be TRBD1 or TRBD2, each matching 5 bases. CDR3 region: CAIRGLVGQGRSNTGEPFF. The CDR3, as DNA: TGTGCCATCAGGGGCCTCGTAGGGCAGGGCCGCTCGAACACCGGGGAGCCGTTTTTT.